These T cell receptor beta chains were read from a single sample in a study of early T cells in non-severe SARS-CoV-2 infection. TCRdb analysed the 5' RACE reads with MiXCR anew, one entry per CDR3 protein. The sample comprises some 57,000 distinct CDR3 sequences, about 12% of which are singletons, and 7.5% to 10% rests with the top ten. The sample consisted of whole blood. The receptors stem from an adult who was a healthcare worker with PCR-confirmed SARS-CoV-2 infection or an uninfected control (not recorded which). CDR3s include the opening cysteine and the closing phenylalanine or tryptophan. A D gene is named only where the DNA matches it firmly. Only part of the rows carry a size: once, few, many, or a class if the clone is expanded.

J,size,V,D,CDR3,DNA
TRBJ2-7,-,TRBV19,-,CASSIGPRGPFYEQYF,TGTGCCAGTAGTATAGGACCCAGGGGCCCGTTCTACGAGCAGTACTTC
TRBJ2-3,-,TRBV7-6,-,CASSGFGGGTDTQYF,TGTGCCAGCAGCGGATTTGGCGGGGGCACAGATACGCAGTATTTT
TRBJ2-2,-,TRBV19,-,CASSSSMNTGELFF,TGTGCCAGTAGTAGTAGTATGAACACCGGGGAGCTGTTTTTT
TRBJ2-3,few,TRBV18,-,CASSRQTADTQYF,TGTGCCAGCTCGAGACAAACCGCAGATACGCAGTATTTT
TRBJ1-1,few,TRBV4-1,TRBD1,CASSQGRGQGVGNTEAFF,TGCGCCAGCAGCCAGGGGCGAGGACAGGGGGTCGGGAACACTGAAGCTTTCTTT
TRBJ2-1,few,TRBV29-1,-,CSVTGNSYNEQFF,TGCAGCGTCACAGGGAATTCCTACAATGAGCAGTTCTTC
TRBJ2-7,-,TRBV25-1,TRBD1,CASSTTGTGSREQYF,TGTGCCAGCAGTACAACCGGGACAGGGTCTAGGGAGCAGTACTTC
TRBJ2-7,-,TRBV20-1,TRBD1,CSAGRGQASYEQYF,TGCAGTGCTGGAAGGGGACAGGCCTCCTACGAGCAGTACTTC
TRBJ2-7,-,TRBV4-3,-,CASSQAAGVPYEQYF,TGCGCCAGCAGCCAAGCGGCAGGGGTTCCTTACGAGCAGTACTTC
TRBJ1-3,-,TRBV7-2,-,CASSLGSTSGNTIYF,TGTGCCAGCAGCTTAGGAAGCACTTCTGGAAACACCATATATTTT
TRBJ2-7,many,TRBV20-1,TRBD1,CSAQRQGAAYEQYF,TGCAGTGCTCAACGACAGGGGGCAGCCTACGAGCAGTACTTC
TRBJ2-3,-,TRBV5-1,TRBD2,CASSLGSGGRTDTQYF,TGCGCCAGCAGCTTAGGTAGCGGGGGCCGCACAGATACGCAGTATTTT
TRBJ2-3,few,TRBV11-1,TRBD2,CASSLTSGRMDTQYF,TGTGCCAGCAGCTTAACTAGCGGGAGAATGGATACGCAGTATTTT
TRBJ2-3,many,TRBV7-2,TRBD2,CASSPGLDTDTQYF,TGTGCCAGCAGCCCGGGACTAGACACAGATACGCAGTATTTT
TRBJ2-7,many,TRBV27,TRBD2,CASSREARYEQYF,TGTGCCAGCAGTCGGGAGGCTCGCTACGAGCAGTACTTC
TRBJ2-5,many,TRBV29-1,TRBD1,CSVVRGLETQYF,TGCAGCGTTGTAAGGGGGCTAGAGACCCAGTACTTC
TRBJ2-3,few,TRBV29-1,-,CSVEEAGFTDTQYF,TGCAGCGTTGAGGAGGCGGGGTTCACAGATACGCAGTATTTT
TRBJ2-7,many,TRBV25-1,-,CASSGAPTYEQYF,TGTGCCAGCAGTGGGGCACCGACCTACGAGCAGTACTTC
TRBJ1-6,-,TRBV5-1,-,CASSPWKGGDVNSPLHF,TGCGCCAGCAGCCCATGGAAGGGGGGTGACGTTAATTCACCCCTCCACTTT
TRBJ1-3,many,TRBV24-1,-,CATSTGGSGNTIYF,TGTGCCACCAGTACGGGGGGCTCTGGAAACACCATATATTTT
TRBJ2-3,many,TRBV4-1,-,CASRRGGADTQYF,TGCGCCAGCAGAAGAGGGGGGGCAGATACGCAGTATTTT
TRBJ2-5,-,TRBV6-1,TRBD1,CASSATTGKETQYF,TGTGCCAGCAGTGCCACGACAGGGAAAGAGACCCAGTACTTC
TRBJ2-5,-,TRBV20-1,TRBD2,CSARPGTSGRIQETQYF,TGCAGTGCGCGTCCCGGGACTAGCGGGAGGATCCAAGAGACCCAGTACTTC
TRBJ2-2,-,TRBV20-1,-,CSARDQRVDGELFF,TGCAGTGCTAGAGATCAGAGGGTTGACGGGGAGCTGTTTTTT
TRBJ2-5,many,TRBV7-9,-,CASSLKVSITETQYF,TGTGCCAGCAGCTTAAAGGTCTCAATTACGGAGACCCAGTACTTC
TRBJ1-3,many,TRBV19,TRBD1,CASSRGLLNTIYF,TGTGCCAGTAGCAGGGGGCTGCTAAACACCATATATTTT
TRBJ2-3,many,TRBV7-6,-,CASSLLGTDTQYF,TGTGCCAGCAGCTTATTAGGGACAGATACGCAGTATTTT
TRBJ1-6,-,TRBV5-4,-,CASSLASSSPLHF,TGTGCCAGCAGCTTGGCCTCCAGTTCACCCCTCCACTTT
TRBJ2-7,-,TRBV7-3,-,CASSSSGRAGDEQYF,TGTGCCAGCAGCTCTAGCGGAAGGGCAGGGGACGAGCAGTACTTC